The present entry profiles one T cell receptor (beta chain) with its context. V lost 6 bases and J lost 1, with 9 bases in between. The CDR3 has 13 residues. These data come from a study of blood T cell repertoires in COVID-19. Background on the study: Whether acute or convalescent, the COVID-19 samples came from the United States, Italy and Spain. T cells, B-cell-depleted T cells, or PBMCs supplied cDNA or gDNA.

Original methodology: Amplification with reference gene primers provided the estimates of nucleated cell counts. Only in-frame clones appear in the TCRdb table, and some are missing; sequencing was by immunoSEQ multiplex PCR. V, J and clone size were drawn from that table, and D and trimming were deduced from the DNA. This sample has about 34,000 clones, with 75% to 80% found just once. What was sequenced was peripheral blood. The sequence came from a human donor in a cohort sampled during active COVID-19. This chain uses TRBV6-7 with TRBJ1-1; tentatively, D is TRBD1 (5 bases). Being an ORF, TRBV6-7 has a function that is uncertain. The CDR3 DNA is TGTGCCAGCAGAGGCGACAGGAACACTGAAGCTTTCTTT. The encoded protein is CASRGDRNTEAFF.